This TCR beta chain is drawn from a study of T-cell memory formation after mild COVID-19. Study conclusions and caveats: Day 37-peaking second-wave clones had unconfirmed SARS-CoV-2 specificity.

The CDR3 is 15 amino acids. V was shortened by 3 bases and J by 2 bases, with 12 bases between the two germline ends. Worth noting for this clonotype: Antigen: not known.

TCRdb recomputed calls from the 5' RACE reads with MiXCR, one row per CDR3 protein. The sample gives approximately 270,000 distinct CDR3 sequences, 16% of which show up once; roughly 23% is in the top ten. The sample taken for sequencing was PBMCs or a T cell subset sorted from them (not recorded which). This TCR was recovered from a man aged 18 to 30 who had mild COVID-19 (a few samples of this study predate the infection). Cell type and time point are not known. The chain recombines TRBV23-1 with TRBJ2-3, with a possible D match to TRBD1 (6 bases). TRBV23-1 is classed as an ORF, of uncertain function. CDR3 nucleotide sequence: TGCGCCAGCAGTCATCCGGACAGACACACAGATACGCAGTATTTT. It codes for CASSHPDRHTDTQYF.